These 18 T cell receptor beta chains share one sample of origin, sequenced in a study of tumor-infiltrating lymphocytes in primary liver carcinoma. Scientists recovered RNA and DNA together from roughly 18-30 mg of unsorted bulk tissue. Total RNA (roughly 530 ng) served as template for TCR beta cDNA synthesis primed by a constant-region primer. Nested multiplex PCR, run for three rounds with slightly modified ARM-PCR, yielded TCR beta libraries. TRBV1-TRBV30 forward primers paired with a C-beta reverse primer were used in the first two PCR rounds, which ran roughly 9 cycles each. Using its own MiXCR run on the multiplex PCR reads, TCRdb lists one record per CDR3 protein. The sample comprises 75,000 to 90,000 distinct CDR3 sequences, 55% to 85% of which are singletons, and approximately 19% rests with the top ten. The sequencing sample was made of liver tumor tissue from sampling region 1. Subset in this sample: tumor region T1, superior pole. These receptors came from a man aged 40-49 years with primary liver carcinoma and hepatitis B virus infection.

On this clonotype: A much larger clone sits a single nucleotide away, making a read error possible. The chain combines TRBV20-1 with TRBJ2-1; weak D call: TRBD2 (6 bases). CDR3 length equals 14 residues. Per the germline V gene, CDR1 is DFQATT and CDR2 is SNEGSKA (reference sequence). The CDR3 DNA reads as TGCAGTGCTGCTACCGGGACTTCGGTCAATGAGCAGTCCTTC. It yields the protein CSAATGTSVNEQSF.

In regard to this clonotype: Relative to the germline gene, one junction end is altered; a read error may explain this. The gene calls are TRBV11-2 and TRBJ2-7, with 12 bases that match TRBD2. CDR3 length equals 15 residues. Per the germline V gene, CDR1 is SGHAT and CDR2 is FQNNGV. For the CDR3, the DNA is TGTGCCAGCAGTCCGCTAGCGGGAGGGTTAGACGAGCAGCACTTC. Its protein is CASSPLAGGLDEQHF. Combining the CDR3 with reference TRBV11-2 and TRBJ2-7 gives the whole variable domain EAGVAQSPRYKIIEKRQSVAFWCNPISGHATLYWYQQILGQGPKLLIQFQNNGVVDDSQLPKDRFSAERLKGVDSTLKIQPAKLEDSAVYLCASSPLAGGLDEQHFGPGTRLTVT.

As concerns this clonotype: An end of the junction does not agree with germline; a read error may underlie this. The chain couples TRBV14 to TRBJ2-1, with D possibly TRBD2 on 6 matching bases. The V gene's germline CDR1 is SGHDN and CDR2 FVKESK. CDR3 size: 15 residues. The CDR3, as DNA: TGTGCCGGCAGCCAAGACGGGAGTTTCTACAATGAGCAGTTCTTC. Amino acid sequence: CAGSQDGSFYNEQFF.

In the case of this clonotype: At one of its ends the junction is not consistent with the germline gene, which may arise from a read error. The chain has TRBV5-1 and TRBJ2-7, with D possibly TRBD2 on 5 matching bases. Germline loops: CDR1 SGHRS, CDR2 YFSETQ. This CDR3 is built from 15 residues. The DNA for the CDR3 is TGCGCCAACAGCCCCCTCACCCCGGGATTCTACGAACAGTACTTC. It encodes CANSPLTPGFYEQYF.

With regard to this clonotype: Germline is not matched at one junction end, which may reflect a read error. The chain has TRBV29-1 and TRBJ2-1, with TRBD2 matching 9 bases. CDR3 size: 16 residues. CDR1 is SQVTM and CDR2 is ANQGSEA in the germline V gene. This CDR3 reads CSVEPLASGTYNKQFF. As DNA, the CDR3 is TGCAGTGTTGAACCCCTGGCTAGCGGGACCTACAATAAGCAGTTCTTC.

For this clonotype: A read error is possible here, since a much larger clone lies one base away. V usage is TRBV7-2 and J usage is TRBJ2-1; D not certain. The CDR3 spans 16 residues. Germline V gene sequence: CDR1 SGHTA, CDR2 FQGNSA. CDR3 nucleotides: TGTGCCAGCAGCTTAGCCCAGGACCCCTCCTACAATGAGCAGTTATTC. This codes for CASSLAQDPSYNEQLF.

The CDR3 is CASKWTGGDTQYF. CDR3 in DNA: TGCGCCAGCAAATGGACAGGTGGAGATACGCAGTATTTT. The rearrangement uses TRBV5-1 and TRBJ2-3; 7 positions agree with TRBD1. With V trimmed by 6 bases and J by 5 bases, 6 bases remained unmatched. The CDR3 totals 13 residues. Germline V gives CDR1 SGHRS, CDR2 YFSETQ. The full variable domain, rest sourced from reference TRBV5-1 and TRBJ2-3, is KAGVTQTPRYLIKTRGQQVTLSCSPISGHRSVSWYQQTPGQGLQFLFEYFSETQRNKGNFPGRFSGRQFSNSRSEMNVSTLELGDSALYLCASKWTGGDTQYFGPGTRLTVL.

On this clonotype itself: Germline is not matched at one junction end, which may reflect a read error. The chain links TRBV24-1 to TRBJ2-2, with unresolved D. The CDR3 loop spans 15 amino acids. Germline V lookup: CDR1 KGHDR, CDR2 SFDVKD. For the CDR3, the DNA is TGTGTCACCAGTGATCCAGGCTCACCTATCGGGGAGCTGTTTTTT. Translating gives CVTSDPGSPIGELFF.

Note on this clonotype: It may be a read error: a sequence one base away is much more abundant. This chain connects TRBV2 to TRBJ2-1; 7 bases agree with TRBD2. Germline V gene data show CDR1 as SNHLY and CDR2 as FYNNEI. After removal of 6 bases from V and 8 bases from J, the junction contained 10 bases not matched to a gene. This CDR3 comprises 14 residues. Written as DNA, the CDR3 is TGTGCCAGCAGGACTAGCAGGAGGGGCTATGAGCAGTTCTTC. Encoded protein: CASRTSRRGYEQFF.

Comments on this clonotype: The junction and the germline gene differ at one end; a read error may be behind it. The CDR3, as DNA: TGTGCGAGCAGCCGGGGCACAGATACGCAGCATTTT. It yields the protein CASSRGTDTQHF. The V and J genes are TRBV12-3 or TRBV12-4 and TRBJ2-3; TRBD1 is a possible D gene (5 bases). The end of the DNA fits TRBJ1-5 better, so the J call may be wrong. The CDR3 runs to 12 residues.

With respect to this clonotype: A junction boundary mismatches the germline segment, possibly from a read error. The chain employs TRBV6-5 and TRBJ1-1; 8 bases match TRBD1. The CDR3 length is 11 residues. Germline CDR1 and CDR2: MNHEY and SVGAGI. The CDR3 protein is CASGPRTGSLF. In DNA, the CDR3 is TGTGCCAGCGGCCCCCGGACAGGGAGTCTCTTT.

This clonotype appeared many times. Germline is not matched at one junction end, which may reflect a read error. The V gene is TRBV5-1, the J gene TRBJ2-1; TRBD1 is a possible D gene (5 bases). The CDR3 loop spans 17 amino acids. CDR1 is SGHRS, CDR2 YFSETQ, per germline. The CDR3: CASSLGSAGRIYNEQFF. CDR3 sequence (DNA): TGTGCCAGCAGCTTAGGTTCTGCAGGGCGTATCTACAATGAGCAGTTCTTC.

As to this clonotype: The junction and the germline gene differ at one end; a read error may be behind it. This sequence joins TRBV5-4 and TRBJ2-1; D call uncertain. There are 17 residues in the CDR3. The germline CDR1 and CDR2 sequences are SGHNT and YYREEE (reference sequence). DNA of the CDR3: TGTGCCAGCACCTGTGGGGATACCGGCCGCGCAGCCGATGAGCAGTTATTC. It yields the protein CASTCGDTGRAADEQLF. Full variable domain (rest looked up from reference TRBV5-4 and TRBJ2-1): ETGVTQSPTHLIKTRGQQVTLRCSSQSGHNTVSWYQQALGQGPQFIFQYYREEENGRGNFPPRFSGLQFPNYSSELNVNALELDDSALYLCASTCGDTGRAADEQLFGPGTRLTVL.

On this clonotype itself: An end of the junction differs from the germline gene, which may be a read error. This chain joins TRBV6-5 and TRBJ2-6; weak D call: TRBD1 (5 bases). The CDR3 extends over 14 amino acids. Per the germline V gene, CDR1 is MNHEY and CDR2 is SVGAGI. The CDR3 DNA reads as TGTGCCAGCAGTCGAGAAACTGGGGCCAACGTCATGACTTTC. It yields the protein CASSRETGANVMTF.

For this clonotype: Since the CDR3 does not end with the conserved phenylalanine or tryptophan, this likely comes from a read error. The DNA is left out, because the CDR3 cannot be placed on it with certainty; the CDR3 is given as TCRdb lists it. The chain recombines TRBV10-3 with TRBJ1-2. A total of 14 residues make up the CDR3, ends included. Germline loops: CDR1 ENHRY, CDR2 SYGVKD. The CDR3 here is CAISERASNHGYSI.

In its sample, this clonotype was seen a few times. V usage is TRBV2 and J usage is TRBJ2-2, with D uncertain. Trimming took off 1 base at V and 2 bases at J, with 2 bases between the two ends. CDR1 and CDR2 from the germline V gene are SNHLY and FYNNEI. This CDR3 spans 13 amino acids. The CDR3 DNA follows: TGTGCCAGCAGTGAAGGAAACACCGGGGAGCTGTTTTTT. Protein: CASSEGNTGELFF.

Details on this clonotype: Without the conserved terminal phenylalanine or tryptophan, this CDR3 likely stems from a read error. The chain links TRBV5-1 to TRBJ2-7; maybe TRBD1 (5 bases). CDR1 is SGHRS, CDR2 YFSETQ, per germline. CDR3 length: 12 amino acids. Trimming shortened V by 6 bases and J by 6 bases, and 13 bases separated the two germline ends. CDR3 DNA sequence: TGCGCCAGCACCGGTTTAGGGGCCGAGCAGTACTTA. This sequence encodes CASTGLGAEQYL.

As regards this clonotype: The junction departs from the called germline gene at one end, perhaps through a read error. The V gene is TRBV11-2, the J gene TRBJ2-1, with a possible D match to TRBD2 (5 bases). This CDR3 comprises 12 residues. Germline-derived CDR1 and CDR2 are SGHAT and FQNNGV. The CDR3 spells CDSGSEYNEQFF. The CDR3 DNA is TGTGACAGCGGCTCGGAGTACAATGAGCAGTTCTTC.